This TCR beta chain was captured in a study of regulatory T cells in long-lasting Graves disease. The V gene's germline CDR1 is ENHRY and CDR2 SYGVKD. V lost 0 bases to trimming and J lost 5 bases, with 13 bases between them. The CDR3 is 15 residues long. The time point: newly diagnosed GD, antithyroid drugs for less than 3 months. RNA extracted from PBMCs served as the sequencing template. Through Arm-PCR of CDR3 regions and iRepertoire HTBI primers, TCR beta libraries were built. TCRdb independently ran MiXCR on the multiplex PCR reads; one entry per CDR3 protein. The repertoire has 450,000 to 600,000 distinct CDR3 sequences, about a sixth of them found once; the top ten carry 12%. This sample also belongs to another study, concerning T cells in Graves' hyperthyroidism and ophthalmopathy.

This rearrangement joins TRBV10-3 to TRBJ2-5; D is uncertain. The receptor was isolated from a man aged 35-49 years with Graves disease. Sequencing was performed on peripheral blood mononuclear cells (PBMCs), taken at new diagnosis, from a patient treated with antithyroid drugs. The CDR3 is CAISESAEFQETQYF. CDR3 coding DNA: TGTGCCATCAGTGAGTCGGCCGAATTTCAGGAGACCCAGTACTTC.